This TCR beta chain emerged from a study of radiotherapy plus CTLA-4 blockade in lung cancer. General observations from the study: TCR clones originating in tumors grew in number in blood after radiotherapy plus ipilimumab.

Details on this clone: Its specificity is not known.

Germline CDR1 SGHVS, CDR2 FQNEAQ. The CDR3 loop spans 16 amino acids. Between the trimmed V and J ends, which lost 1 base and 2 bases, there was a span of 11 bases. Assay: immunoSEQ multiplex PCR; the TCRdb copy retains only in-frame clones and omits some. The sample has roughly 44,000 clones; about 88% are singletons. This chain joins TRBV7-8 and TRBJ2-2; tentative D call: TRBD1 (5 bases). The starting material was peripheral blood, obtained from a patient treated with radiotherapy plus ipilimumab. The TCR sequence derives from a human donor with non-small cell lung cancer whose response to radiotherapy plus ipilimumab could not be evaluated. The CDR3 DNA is TGTGCCAGCAGCTTAGGCGGCAGGGCAAACACCGGGGAGCTGTTTTTT. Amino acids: CASSLGGRANTGELFF.